The clone carrying this TCR beta chain was detected only a few times. This sample is part of a study of CD8+ T cells in alopecia areata. The germline V gene has CDR1 SQVTM and CDR2 ANQGSEA. This CDR3 spans 12 amino acids. V was trimmed by 7 bases and J by 4 bases, leaving 14 bases between them. Treatment here: oral pan-JAK inhibitor, 5-10 mg twice daily. Researchers took lesional scalp punch biopsies and peripheral blood from people who were alopecia areata patients. PBMCs served as the source from which CD4+ and CD8+ T cells were sorted. Extracted from the samples, RNA was reverse transcribed into cDNA to serve as the sequencing template. Profiling relied on immunoSEQ multiplex PCR, and the TCRdb table lists in-frame clones only, not all of them. This sample has under 250,000 clones, with under 75% found just once.

The sample consisted of CD4+ T cells sorted from blood, taken at week 4, from a patient treated with tofacitinib. This clonotype originated in a human donor with alopecia areata. The chain has TRBV29-1 and TRBJ2-7; D might be TRBD1 or TRBD2, each matching 5 bases. As DNA, the CDR3 is TGCAGCGGAACCACCGGGACGTACGAGCAGTACTTC. Its translation: CSGTTGTYEQYF.